These 29 T cell receptor beta chains share one sample of origin, sequenced in a study of T cell changes during pregnancy in multiple sclerosis. Only in-frame clones appear in the TCRdb table, and some are missing; sequencing was by immunoSEQ multiplex PCR. The sample has 30,000 to 45,000 clones; more than 85% are singletons. The sample in question was CD8+ T cells from peripheral blood mononuclear cells, obtained before pregnancy. These receptors all stem from a female donor with multiple sclerosis, enrolled in a pregnancy study.

This chain uses TRBV28 with TRBJ1-1, with D possibly being TRBD1 (6 bases). V lost 8 bases to trimming and J lost 1 base, with 14 bases between them. CDR1 is MDHEN, CDR2 SYDVKM, per germline. CDR3 size: 14 residues. CDR3 region: CASFPTGRNTEAFF. In DNA, the CDR3 is TGTGCCAGCTTTCCAACAGGGCGGAACACTGAAGCTTTCTTT.

DNA for the CDR3: TGTGCCAGCACCACACTAGCGACCTACAATGAGCAGTTCTTC. Protein: CASTTLATYNEQFF. The genes are TRBV7-2 and TRBJ2-1, with 7 nucleotides matching TRBD2. Looked up from germline, CDR1 is SGHTA and CDR2 is FQGNSA. With V trimmed by 7 bases and J by 2 bases, 5 bases remained unmatched. The CDR3 has 14 amino acids.

This chain links TRBV28 with TRBJ2-1; 7 bases are shared with TRBD2. Trimming took 6 bases from V and 4 from J; bases not matched to a gene: 9. The CDR3 loop spans 15 amino acids. Germline CDR1 and CDR2: MDHEN and SYDVKM. The CDR3 protein is CASSQGLEKYNEQFF. The CDR3 DNA is TGTGCCAGCAGCCAAGGACTAGAGAAGTACAATGAGCAGTTCTTC.

V gene TRBV9 combines with J gene TRBJ2-1; D is uncertain. The germline V gene encodes CDR1 SGDLS and CDR2 YYNGEE. The ends were cut back, 3 bases at V and 5 bases at J, with 9 bases in the middle. This CDR3 comprises 13 residues. For the CDR3, the DNA is TGTGCCAGCAGCGGAGACTTGAACAATGAGCAGTTCTTC. It codes for CASSGDLNNEQFF.

The V gene is TRBV6-4, the J gene TRBJ2-3; TRBD1 aligns across 7 bases. The CDR3 consists of 15 residues. Germline CDR1 and CDR2: MRHNA and SNTAGT. Trimming cost V 0 bases and J 8 bases; bases outside gene matches: 8. In DNA form, the CDR3 reads TGTGCCAGCAGTGACTCCGACAGGGCCGTGCCTACGCAGTATTTT. It encodes CASSDSDRAVPTQYF.

The gene calls are TRBV28 and TRBJ2-3; D is unclear. The CDR3 totals 16 residues. Germline assignment: CDR1 MDHEN and CDR2 SYDVKM. Trimming cost V 5 bases and J 2 bases, with 17 bases left between them. The CDR3 region has the DNA TGTGCCAGCAGTCCCCCCCCAGACTCATACACAGATACGCAGTATTTT. Its translation is CASSPPPDSYTDTQYF.

The V and J genes are TRBV7-9 and TRBJ2-7, with 8 nucleotides matching TRBD1. This CDR3 has 16 residues. Per the germline V gene, CDR1 is SEHNR and CDR2 is FQNEAQ (reference sequence). Germline trimming cut 5 bases from V and 5 bases from J; bases unmatched to any gene: 14. The CDR3 region is CASSHPEGQGANEQYF. The CDR3 coding sequence is TGTGCCAGCAGCCACCCCGAGGGGCAGGGGGCCAACGAGCAGTACTTC.

V is TRBV5-6 and J is TRBJ1-1, with no clear D. Deletions cut 2 bases from V and 1 base from J, with 9 bases between. CDR3 size: 14 residues. In germline, CDR1 is SGHDT, CDR2 YYEEEE. CDR3 loop: CASSLTGENTEAFF. CDR3 DNA: TGTGCCAGCAGCTTAACGGGAGAGAACACTGAAGCTTTCTTT.

The rearrangement uses TRBV2 and TRBJ2-3, with 7 bases aligning to TRBD1. V was clipped by 6 bases and J by 4 bases; unmatched bases: 10. This CDR3 comprises 15 residues. Germline V gives CDR1 SNHLY, CDR2 FYNNEI. The DNA of the CDR3 is TGTGCCAGCAGCCCAGCGGAACAGGGGTCAGATACGCAGTATTTT. It is translated as CASSPAEQGSDTQYF. Together with reference TRBV2 and TRBJ2-3, the CDR3 gives the full variable domain: EPEVTQTPSHQVTQMGQEVILRCVPISNHLYFYWYRQILGQKVEFLVSFYNNEISEKSEIFDDQFSVERPDGSNFTLKIRSTKLEDSAMYFCASSPAEQGSDTQYFGPGTRLTVL.

J is TRBJ2-5 and V is TRBV7-9; the match to TRBD1 covers 7 bases. CDR1 and CDR2 from the germline V gene are SEHNR and FQNEAQ (reference sequence). The J segment lost 7 bases and the V segment lost 5 bases, leaving 13 bases of the junction unmatched. This CDR3 has 15 residues. The CDR3 region is CASSGDRAVGWTQYF. For the CDR3, the DNA is TGTGCCAGCAGCGGAGACAGGGCGGTGGGGTGGACCCAGTACTTC. The whole variable domain, filled in from reference TRBV7-9 and TRBJ2-5, reads DTGVSQNPRHKITKRGQNVTFRCDPISEHNRLYWYRQTLGQGPEFLTYFQNEAQLEKSRLLSDRFSAERPKGSFSTLEIQRTEQGDSAMYLCASSGDRAVGWTQYFGPGTRLLVL.

This clone is a singleton in its sample. This sequence joins TRBV5-5 and TRBJ2-7; 10 bases agree with TRBD2. The CDR3 contains 15 residues. Germline V gene data show CDR1 as SGHKS and CDR2 as YYEKEE (reference sequence). Trimming took 0 bases from V and 6 from J; bases not matched to a gene: 6. CDR3 amino acids: CASSLVGTSALEQYF. The DNA of the CDR3 is TGTGCCAGCAGCTTGGTGGGGACTAGCGCCCTCGAGCAGTACTTC. Based on the CDR3 plus reference TRBV5-5 and TRBJ2-7, the full variable domain is DAGVTQSPTHLIKTRGQQVTLRCSPISGHKSVSWYQQVLGQGPQFIFQYYEKEERGRGNFPDRFSARQFPNYSSELNVNALLLGDSALYLCASSLVGTSALEQYFGPGTRLTVT.

This chain joins TRBV4-1 and TRBJ2-4; D is unresolved. This CDR3 has 12 amino acids. Germline CDR1 and CDR2: MGHRA and YSYEKL. V shed 11 bases and J shed 5 bases, with 13 bases lying between them. Here the CDR3 reads CASVGSENIQYF. CDR3 nucleotides: TGCGCCTCTGTCGGTTCCGAAAACATTCAGTACTTC.

This rearrangement joins TRBV19 to TRBJ2-1; D gene ambiguous. CDR1 is LNHDA, CDR2 SQIVND, per germline (reference sequence). Trimming removed 3 bases at V and 9 bases at J, with 9 bases between. This CDR3 region has 12 residues. CDR3: CASSIGVSEQFF. Here the CDR3 DNA reads TGTGCCAGTAGTATCGGTGTTTCTGAGCAGTTCTTC.

This chain uses TRBV29-1 with TRBJ2-1, with a possible D match to TRBD2 (6 bases). V lost 3 bases and J 0 bases, leaving 12 bases between the germline ends. Germline values: CDR1 SQVTM, CDR2 ANQGSEA. CDR3 length: 15 amino acids. In nucleotides, the CDR3 is TGCAGCGTTGAGGGGACTCCGAGCTCCTACAATGAGCAGTTCTTC. Amino acids: CSVEGTPSSYNEQFF.

The chain recombines TRBV7-8 with TRBJ2-1; possible D gene TRBD2, 6 bases. Germline assignment: CDR1 SGHVS and CDR2 FQNEAQ. The V end was cut by 5 bases, the J end by 1 base, with 18 bases between. This CDR3 is 17 amino acids long. CDR3 sequence: CASSPAAGGTSYNEQFF. The CDR3 coding sequence is TGTGCCAGCAGCCCCGCGGCTGGCGGGACGTCCTACAATGAGCAGTTCTTC.

V and J are TRBV6-6 and TRBJ2-3; weak D call: TRBD2 (6 bases). CDR3 length: 16 residues. The germline V and J ends were trimmed by 2 bases and 0 bases, with 12 bases remaining between them. Germline CDR1 is MNHNY and CDR2 is SVGAGI (reference sequence). The chain's CDR3 is CASSYTSGPSTDTQYF. The DNA of the CDR3 is TGTGCCAGCAGTTACACAAGCGGGCCCAGCACAGATACGCAGTATTTT.

This clone was seen a few times. This chain's CDR3 is CASSQREWGWEQYF. The CDR3 bases are TGTGCCAGCTCTCAGCGGGAGTGGGGGTGGGAGCAGTACTTC. V is TRBV6-5 and J is TRBJ2-7; 8 bases match TRBD2. The germline V gene encodes CDR1 MNHEY and CDR2 SVGAGI. V lost 8 bases and J lost 7; bases outside the gene matches: 13. The length of the CDR3 is 14 residues.

This clone was picked up one time. The rearrangement links TRBV30 to TRBJ2-7, with D possibly TRBD1 on 5 matching bases. The V gene lost 0 bases and the J gene lost 0 bases, with 9 bases spanning the gap. The CDR3 is 14 residues long. From germline, CDR1 is GTSNPN and CDR2 SVGIG (reference sequence). CDR3 nucleotides: TGTGCCTGGAGTGTAAGGGGTAGCTCCTACGAGCAGTACTTC. Protein product: CAWSVRGSSYEQYF.

This clone was counted between two and nine times. The CDR3 DNA follows: TGTGCCAGCAGTTTACAGATACAGGGCCCGAACACTGAAGCTTTCTTT. Amino acids: CASSLQIQGPNTEAFF. This sequence joins TRBV27 and TRBJ1-1; D is possibly TRBD1 (6 bases). CDR1 is MNHEY and CDR2 is SMNVEV in the germline V gene (reference sequence). Trimming shortened V by 2 bases and J by 1 base, and 14 bases separated the two germline ends. The CDR3 consists of 16 residues.

Notes on this clone: A junction end diverges from the germline sequence, so it may reflect a read error. The rearrangement links TRBV10-1 to TRBJ1-2; D might be TRBD1 (6 bases). Looked up from germline, CDR1 is WNHNN and CDR2 is SYGVQD (reference sequence). This CDR3 comprises 13 residues. CDR3 sequence (DNA): TGCGCCAGCAGTGGGCGACAGGCCCGGGGTATACCCTTC. It specifies CASSGRQARGIPF.

The chain is built from TRBV4-2 and TRBJ2-1; D gene unclear. The CDR3 spans 13 residues. Germline values: CDR1 LGHNA, CDR2 YNFKEQ. With 1 base removed from V and 7 bases from J, the gap between germline ends came to 8 bases. The CDR3 here is CASSQVPSNEQFF. CDR3 in DNA: TGTGCCAGCAGCCAAGTTCCTTCTAATGAGCAGTTCTTC.

The gene calls are TRBV7-9 and TRBJ2-7, with unresolved D. Germline loops: CDR1 SEHNR, CDR2 FQNEAQ (reference sequence). The CDR3 loop spans 16 amino acids. V dropped 2 bases and J dropped 2 bases, with 16 bases sitting between them. The CDR3 protein is CASSLSSGSLPYEQYF. The DNA for the CDR3 is TGTGCCAGCAGCTTATCTTCCGGGTCCCTACCCTACGAGCAGTACTTC.

V and J are TRBV2 and TRBJ2-1, with 13 nucleotides matching TRBD2. Germline-derived CDR1 and CDR2 are SNHLY and FYNNEI. The CDR3 runs to 15 residues. Losses at the gene ends were 5 bases for V and 7 bases for J; bases not matched to a gene: 5. CDR3 amino acids: CASSWTSGSSNEQFF. The CDR3 DNA sequence: TGTGCCAGCAGTTGGACTAGCGGGAGTAGTAATGAGCAGTTCTTC.

The chain couples TRBV4-1 to TRBJ2-3; D not resolved. The CDR3 is 15 residues long. Germline values: CDR1 MGHRA, CDR2 YSYEKL. The ends were cut back, 2 bases at V and 1 base at J, with 10 bases in the middle. CDR3 sequence reads: CASSQSPAGTDTQYF. The DNA for the CDR3 is TGCGCCAGCAGCCAAAGCCCCGCGGGCACAGATACGCAGTATTTT.

The chain carries TRBV2 and TRBJ2-4; tentatively, D is TRBD2 (5 bases). Trimming removed 7 bases from V and 1 base from J, with 8 bases in between. This CDR3 region has 13 residues. Germline CDR1 and CDR2: SNHLY and FYNNEI. CDR3 sequence reads: CASMGSAKNIQYF. CDR3 in DNA: TGTGCCAGCATGGGGAGTGCCAAAAACATTCAGTACTTC.

The chain uses TRBV7-9 and TRBJ2-6; a possible D gene is TRBD1 (7 bases). The V end lost 4 bases, the J end lost 1 base, and 11 bases lay between the germline ends. Germline V gene sequence: CDR1 SEHNR, CDR2 FQNEAQ (reference sequence). CDR3 length equals 16 residues. The CDR3 DNA follows: TGTGCCAGCAGCTCGACAGGGACTTCTGGGGCCAACGTCCTGACTTTC. Protein product: CASSSTGTSGANVLTF.

The chain links TRBV28 to TRBJ1-3; D might be TRBD1 (5 bases). The CDR3 runs 16 residues. CDR1 and CDR2 (germline): MDHEN, SYDVKM. Trimming removed 3 bases from V and 0 bases from J, with 12 bases in between. This CDR3 reads CASSFQGPLSGNTIYF. The CDR3, as DNA: TGTGCCAGCAGTTTTCAGGGCCCTCTCTCTGGAAACACCATATATTTT. Looking up the rest from reference TRBV28 and TRBJ1-3 gives the full variable domain: DVKVTQSSRYLVKRTGEKVFLECVQDMDHENMFWYRQDPGLGLRLIYFSYDVKMKEKGDIPEGYSVSREKKERFSLILESASTNQTSMYLCASSFQGPLSGNTIYFGEGSWLTVV.

This clone has just one count. The chain has TRBV5-8 and TRBJ2-3; tentatively, D is TRBD2 (5 bases). Germline V lookup: CDR1 SGHTS, CDR2 YDEGEE. The CDR3 sequence is 12 residues long. V shed 4 bases and J shed 4 bases, with 7 bases lying between them. The CDR3 reads CASSVRADTQYF. CDR3 DNA: TGTGCCAGCAGCGTGAGGGCAGATACGCAGTATTTT.

V is TRBV7-9 and J is TRBJ2-7, with 10 bases fitting TRBD1. After removal of 7 bases from V and 5 bases from J, the junction contained 5 bases not matched to a gene. CDR3 length equals 13 residues. Germline V CDR1 and CDR2: SEHNR, FQNEAQ (reference sequence). The CDR3 region is CASIGQGDDEQYF. For the CDR3, the DNA is TGTGCCAGCATCGGACAGGGGGATGACGAGCAGTACTTC. The complete variable domain, with remaining parts taken from reference TRBV7-9 and TRBJ2-7, reads DTGVSQNPRHKITKRGQNVTFRCDPISEHNRLYWYRQTLGQGPEFLTYFQNEAQLEKSRLLSDRFSAERPKGSFSTLEIQRTEQGDSAMYLCASIGQGDDEQYFGPGTRLTVT.